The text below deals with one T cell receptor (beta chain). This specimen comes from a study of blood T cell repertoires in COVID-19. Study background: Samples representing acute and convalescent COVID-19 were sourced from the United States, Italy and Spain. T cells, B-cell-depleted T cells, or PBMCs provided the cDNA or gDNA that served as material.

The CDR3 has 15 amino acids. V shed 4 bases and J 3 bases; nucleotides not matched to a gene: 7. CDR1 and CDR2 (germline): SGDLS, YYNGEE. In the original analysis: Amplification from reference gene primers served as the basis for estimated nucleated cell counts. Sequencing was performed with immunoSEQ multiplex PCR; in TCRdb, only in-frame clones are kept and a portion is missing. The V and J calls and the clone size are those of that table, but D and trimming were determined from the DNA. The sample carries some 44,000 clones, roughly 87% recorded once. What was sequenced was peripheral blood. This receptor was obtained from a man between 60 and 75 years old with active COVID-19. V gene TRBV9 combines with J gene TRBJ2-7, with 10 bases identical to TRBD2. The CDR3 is CASSSTGLAHYEQYF. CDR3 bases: TGTGCCAGCAGCTCGACGGGACTAGCGCACTACGAGCAGTACTTC.